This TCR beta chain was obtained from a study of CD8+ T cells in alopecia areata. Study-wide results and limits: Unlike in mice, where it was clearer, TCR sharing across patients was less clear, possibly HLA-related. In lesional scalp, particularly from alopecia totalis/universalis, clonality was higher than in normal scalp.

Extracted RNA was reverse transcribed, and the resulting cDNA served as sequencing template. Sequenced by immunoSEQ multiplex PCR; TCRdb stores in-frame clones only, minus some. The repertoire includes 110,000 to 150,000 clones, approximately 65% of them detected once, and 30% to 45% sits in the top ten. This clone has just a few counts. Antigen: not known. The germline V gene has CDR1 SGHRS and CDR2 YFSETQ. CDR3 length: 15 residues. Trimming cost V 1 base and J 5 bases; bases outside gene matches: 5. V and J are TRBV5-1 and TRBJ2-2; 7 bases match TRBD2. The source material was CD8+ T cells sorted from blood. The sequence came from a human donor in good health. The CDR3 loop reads CASSLWLAETGELFF. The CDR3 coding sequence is TGCGCCAGCAGCTTGTGGCTAGCGGAGACCGGGGAGCTGTTTTTT.